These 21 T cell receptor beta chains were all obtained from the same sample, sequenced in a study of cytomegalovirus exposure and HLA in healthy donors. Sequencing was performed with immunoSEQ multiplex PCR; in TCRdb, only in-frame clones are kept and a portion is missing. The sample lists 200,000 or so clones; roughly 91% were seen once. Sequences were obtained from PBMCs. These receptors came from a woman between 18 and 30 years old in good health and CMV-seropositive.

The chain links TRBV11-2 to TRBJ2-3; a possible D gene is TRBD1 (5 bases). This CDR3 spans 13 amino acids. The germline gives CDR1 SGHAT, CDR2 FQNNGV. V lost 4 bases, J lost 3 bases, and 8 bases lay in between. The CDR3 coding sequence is TGTGCCAGCAGCTCAGGGTGGACAGATACGCAGTATTTT. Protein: CASSSGWTDTQYF.

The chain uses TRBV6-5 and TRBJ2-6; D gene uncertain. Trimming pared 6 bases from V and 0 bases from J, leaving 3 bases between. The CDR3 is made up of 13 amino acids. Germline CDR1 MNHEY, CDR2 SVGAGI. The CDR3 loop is CASRRSGANVLTF. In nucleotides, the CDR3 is TGTGCCAGCAGGCGCTCTGGGGCCAACGTCCTGACTTTC.

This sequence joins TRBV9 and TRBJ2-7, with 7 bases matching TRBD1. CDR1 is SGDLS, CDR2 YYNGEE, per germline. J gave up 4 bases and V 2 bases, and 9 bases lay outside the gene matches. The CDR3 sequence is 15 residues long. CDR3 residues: CASSVTSGTVYEQYF. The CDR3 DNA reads TGTGCCAGCAGCGTTACGTCGGGGACAGTTTACGAGCAGTACTTC.

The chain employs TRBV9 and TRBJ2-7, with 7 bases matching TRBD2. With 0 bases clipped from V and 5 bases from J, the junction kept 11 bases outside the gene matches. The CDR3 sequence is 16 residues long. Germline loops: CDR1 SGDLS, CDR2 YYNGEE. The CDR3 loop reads CASSVEGAGRTDEQYF. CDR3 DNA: TGTGCCAGCAGCGTAGAGGGAGCGGGACGCACCGACGAGCAGTACTTC.

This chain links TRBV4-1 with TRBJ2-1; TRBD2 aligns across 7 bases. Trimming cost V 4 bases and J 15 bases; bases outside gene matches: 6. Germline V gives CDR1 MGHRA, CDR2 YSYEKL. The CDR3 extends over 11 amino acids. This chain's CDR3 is CASSRPGLWFF. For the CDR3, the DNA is TGCGCCAGCAGCCGACCGGGACTATGGTTCTTC.

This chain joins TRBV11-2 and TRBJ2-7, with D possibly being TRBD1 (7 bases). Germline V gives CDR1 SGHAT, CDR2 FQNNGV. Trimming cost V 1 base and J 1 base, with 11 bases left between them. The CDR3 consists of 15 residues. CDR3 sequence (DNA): TGTGCCAGCAGCTTAGCAGGGGGGCCTTCCTACGAGCAGTACTTC. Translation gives CASSLAGGPSYEQYF.

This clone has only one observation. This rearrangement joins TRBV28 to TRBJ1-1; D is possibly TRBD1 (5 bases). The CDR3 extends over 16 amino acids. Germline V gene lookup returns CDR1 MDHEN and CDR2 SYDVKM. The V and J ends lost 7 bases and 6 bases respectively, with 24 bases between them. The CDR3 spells CASTKWLLGYRPEAFF. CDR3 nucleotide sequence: TGTGCCAGCACTAAGTGGTTGTTGGGATACAGGCCTGAAGCTTTCTTT.

The CDR3: CASSLGTVSSGANVLTF. In DNA form, the CDR3 reads TGTGCCAGCAGCTTGGGCACAGTGTCATCTGGGGCCAACGTCCTGACTTTC. V usage is TRBV5-4 and J usage is TRBJ2-6; D call uncertain. Trimming cost V 0 bases and J 1 base, with 11 bases left between them. Germline CDR1 and CDR2: SGHNT and YYREEE (reference sequence). The CDR3 sequence is 17 residues long.

CDR3: CASSIAGGGSYEQYF. The CDR3 DNA reads as TGCGCCAGCAGTATCGCCGGGGGGGGCTCCTACGAGCAGTACTTC. The J gene is TRBJ2-7, the V gene TRBV5-1; 8 nucleotides match TRBD2. This CDR3 has 15 amino acids. Germline lookup yields CDR1 SGHRS and CDR2 YFSETQ. The V segment lost 5 bases and the J segment 0 bases; nucleotides outside the gene matches: 7.

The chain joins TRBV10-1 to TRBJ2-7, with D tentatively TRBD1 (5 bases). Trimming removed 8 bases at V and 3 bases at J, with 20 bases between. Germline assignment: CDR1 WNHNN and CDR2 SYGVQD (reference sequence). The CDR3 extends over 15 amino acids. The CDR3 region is CASPTAGFPCYEQYF. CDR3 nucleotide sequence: TGCGCCAGCCCCACCGCAGGGTTCCCCTGCTACGAGCAGTACTTC.

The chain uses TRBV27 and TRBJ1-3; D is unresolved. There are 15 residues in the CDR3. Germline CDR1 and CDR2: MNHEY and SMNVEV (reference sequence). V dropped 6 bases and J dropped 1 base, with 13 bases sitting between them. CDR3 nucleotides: TGTGCCAGCAGGATGTACGGGATTTCTGGAAACACCATATATTTT. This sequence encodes CASRMYGISGNTIYF.

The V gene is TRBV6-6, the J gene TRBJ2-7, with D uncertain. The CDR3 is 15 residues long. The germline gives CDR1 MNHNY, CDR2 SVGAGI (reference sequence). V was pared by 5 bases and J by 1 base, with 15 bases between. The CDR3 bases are TGTGCCAGCAGTCAAGGCGGCGTCCGTTCCTACGAGCAGTACTTC. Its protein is CASSQGGVRSYEQYF.

CDR3 loop: CASSEGARGYNEQFF. Here the CDR3 DNA reads TGTGCCAGCAGTGAGGGGGCTAGGGGATACAATGAGCAGTTCTTC. The V and J genes are TRBV2 and TRBJ2-1, with D possibly TRBD1 on 6 matching bases. V dropped 3 bases and J dropped 4 bases, with 13 bases sitting between them. The germline V gene has CDR1 SNHLY and CDR2 FYNNEI. This CDR3 spans 15 amino acids.

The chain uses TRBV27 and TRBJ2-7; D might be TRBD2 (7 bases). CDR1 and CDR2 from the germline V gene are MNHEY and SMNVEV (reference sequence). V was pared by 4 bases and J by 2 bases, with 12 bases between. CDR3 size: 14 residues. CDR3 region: CASSSRGGPYEQYF. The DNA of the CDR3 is TGTGCCAGCAGTTCTAGGGGGGGACCCTACGAGCAGTACTTC.

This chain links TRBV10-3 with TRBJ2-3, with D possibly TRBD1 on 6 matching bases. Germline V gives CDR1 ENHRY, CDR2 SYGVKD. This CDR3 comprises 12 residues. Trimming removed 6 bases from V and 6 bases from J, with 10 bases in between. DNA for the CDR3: TGTGCCATCAGAACAGGGTCGGATACGCAGTATTTT. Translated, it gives CAIRTGSDTQYF.

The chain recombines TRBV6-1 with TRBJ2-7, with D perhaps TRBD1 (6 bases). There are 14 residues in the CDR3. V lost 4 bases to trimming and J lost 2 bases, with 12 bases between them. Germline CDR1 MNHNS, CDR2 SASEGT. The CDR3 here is CASSVQGETYEQYF. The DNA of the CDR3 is TGTGCCAGCAGTGTACAGGGCGAAACCTACGAGCAGTACTTC.

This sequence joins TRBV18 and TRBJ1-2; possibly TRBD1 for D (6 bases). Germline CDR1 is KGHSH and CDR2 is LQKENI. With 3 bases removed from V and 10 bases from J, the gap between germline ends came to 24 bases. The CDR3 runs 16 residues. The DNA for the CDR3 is TGTGCCAGCTCACCCGAGGGGTTCCGTGGGGGCGCCTACTACACCTTC. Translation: CASSPEGFRGGAYYTF.

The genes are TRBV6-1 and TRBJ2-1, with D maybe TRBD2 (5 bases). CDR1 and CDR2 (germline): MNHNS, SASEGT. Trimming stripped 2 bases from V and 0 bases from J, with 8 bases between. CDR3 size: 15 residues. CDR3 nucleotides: TGTGCCAGCAGTGAATATAGCGACTCCTACAATGAGCAGTTCTTC. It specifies CASSEYSDSYNEQFF.

The CDR3 DNA reads as TGTGCCAGCAGGTCCGGGACAGAGGGCACTGAAGCTTTCTTT. It codes for CASRSGTEGTEAFF. The chain carries TRBV6-1 and TRBJ1-1; TRBD1 matches at 7 bases. Germline CDR1 and CDR2: MNHNS and SASEGT. CDR3 length: 14 residues. The V segment lost 6 bases and the J segment 4 bases; nucleotides outside the gene matches: 8.

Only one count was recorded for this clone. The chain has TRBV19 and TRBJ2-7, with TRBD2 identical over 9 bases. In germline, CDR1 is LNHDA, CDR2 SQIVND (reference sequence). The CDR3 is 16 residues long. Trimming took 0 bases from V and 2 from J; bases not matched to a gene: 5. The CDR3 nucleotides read TGTGCCAGTAGTATAGAGGGACTAGCACTAACCTACGAGCAGTACTTC. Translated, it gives CASSIEGLALTYEQYF.

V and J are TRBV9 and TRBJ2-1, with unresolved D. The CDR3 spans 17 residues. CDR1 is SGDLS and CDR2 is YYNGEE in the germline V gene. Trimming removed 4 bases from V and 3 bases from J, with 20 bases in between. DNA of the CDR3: TGTGCCAGCAGCCCCCTTTGGTTGGTAGCCGACTACAATGAGCAGTTCTTC. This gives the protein CASSPLWLVADYNEQFF.